This TCR beta chain comes out of a study of blood T cells in healthy people across ages. In the study overall: About one barcoded beta molecule per two T cells came from capture by template switching. Whole-study results and caveats: Estimates of total diversity, which came from one million sequenced T cells, were considered to be underestimates. What prevented conclusive comparison of naive and antigen-experienced cells was that PBMCs were unsorted.

The use of a sample-barcoded 5' primer and a J-beta primer mix characterized a second PCR of about 7 to 12 cycles. From the 5' RACE reads, TCRdb called clonotypes with MiXCR, one entry per CDR3 protein. The sample lists roughly 790,000 distinct CDR3 sequences, roughly two fifths seen once, with 20% to 25% in the top ten. In regard to this clonotype: The antigen remains unidentified.

PBMCs, at least 6 million per sample, were isolated. The germline V gene has CDR1 SEHNR and CDR2 FQNEAQ (reference sequence). V trimming: 5 bases; J trimming: 10 bases; junction bases outside the gene matches: 16. The length of the CDR3 is 16 residues. The chain joins TRBV7-9 to TRBJ1-4, with TRBD1 identical over 7 bases. Sequencing was done on a sample of blood. This clonotype was obtained from an older woman in good health. CDR3 sequence: CASSPPLTGDMVKLFF. The CDR3 nucleotides read TGTGCCAGCAGCCCTCCCCTTACAGGGGATATGGTAAAACTGTTTTTT.